This T cell receptor (beta chain) was profiled in a study of cytomegalovirus exposure and HLA in healthy donors. Study-level background: In an earlier analysis, 95 million to 130 million unique TCR beta sequences were found from some 200 million T cells.

Per the germline V gene, CDR1 is LNHDA and CDR2 is SQIVND (reference sequence). V shed 7 bases, J shed 4 bases, and the junction held 12 bases outside the gene matches. The CDR3 runs to 16 residues. PCR amplification relied on 60 Vbeta primers (plus 13 Jbeta primers). Clones were read by immunoSEQ multiplex PCR, and TCRdb kept only the in-frame ones, dropping some. The sample has 150,000 to 200,000 clones, roughly 80% seen once; the top ten hold around 4.7%. Notes on the study in general: A later analysis appeared to link common viral pathogens to several of the most significant clusters. Indistinguishability led to the exclusion of some V segments, TRBV6-2 and TRBV6-3 included.

Notes on this clone: Its antigen is currently unknown.

The chain has TRBV19 and TRBJ2-1, with 8 bases matching TRBD1. Sequenced material: PBMCs. The receptor was derived from a male donor in good health and CMV-seronegative. DNA of the CDR3: TGTGCCAGTACCATTGGGGGGACAGGAGGATACAATGAGCAGTTCTTC. The encoded protein is CASTIGGTGGYNEQFF.